The 32 T cell receptor beta chains in this list originate from one sample, sequenced in a study of blood T cell repertoires in COVID-19 (dated by TCRdb to the early 2020s). To prepare the library, the immunoSEQ multiplex PCR assay was applied. TCRdb limited this immuneACCESS table to in-frame rearrangements with V and J called. A share of clones is missing; checked studies link under half to unresolved V genes, and the rest is unexplained. In all, the sample holds about 80,000 clones, and roughly 77% of those were seen once. The ten largest make up approximately 5.4% of the sample. Source material: peripheral blood. The receptors come from a man aged 45 to 65 with active or convalescent COVID-19.

This chain links TRBV19 with TRBJ2-7; perhaps TRBD2 as D (5 bases). V was trimmed by 3 bases and J by 2 bases, leaving 11 bases between them. The CDR3 sequence is 14 residues long. Looked up from germline, CDR1 is LNHDA and CDR2 is SQIVND (reference sequence). The CDR3 region has the DNA TGTGCCAGTAGTATCACGGGGATACCCTACGAGCAGTACTTC. This sequence encodes CASSITGIPYEQYF.

This chain links TRBV2 with TRBJ2-3; possible D gene TRBD1, 5 bases. Trimming pared 5 bases from V and 6 bases from J, leaving 18 bases between. Germline V CDR1 and CDR2: SNHLY, FYNNEI. The CDR3 loop spans 15 amino acids. The CDR3 loop is CASSPQDLLPDTQYF. In DNA form, the CDR3 reads TGTGCCAGCAGTCCACAGGACCTACTCCCCGATACGCAGTATTTT.

This chain links TRBV2 with TRBJ2-2; a weak D match, TRBD2 (5 bases). Germline V gene data show CDR1 as SNHLY and CDR2 as FYNNEI. CDR3 length: 15 residues. V lost 8 bases, J lost 6 bases, and 19 bases lay in between. The CDR3 spells CASAQASRDAGELFF. The CDR3 coding sequence is TGTGCCAGCGCTCAGGCCTCGAGGGATGCCGGGGAGCTGTTTTTT.

This chain joins TRBV20-1 and TRBJ2-3; the D is unclear. V was clipped by 3 bases and J by 9 bases, with 16 bases between them. The CDR3 spans 13 residues. Germline V gene data show CDR1 as DFQATT and CDR2 as SNEGSKA (reference sequence). The CDR3, as DNA: TGCAGTGCTAGTCTTCGAGCTATCAGGACGCAGTATTTT. Amino acids: CSASLRAIRTQYF.

This clone was found many times. The chain has TRBV5-5 and TRBJ1-2; 9 bases agree with TRBD1. CDR1 is SGHKS, CDR2 YYEKEE, per germline (reference sequence). The CDR3 runs to 16 residues. V lost 0 bases and J lost 2; bases outside the gene matches: 5. CDR3 sequence reads: CASSLGGQGSNYGYTF. The CDR3 DNA reads TGTGCCAGCAGCTTGGGGGGACAGGGATCGAACTATGGCTACACCTTC.

The chain links TRBV4-2 to TRBJ2-3; D is ambiguous. The length of the CDR3 is 14 residues. Trimming pared 0 bases from V and 2 bases from J, leaving 6 bases between. The germline V gene has CDR1 LGHNA and CDR2 YNFKEQ. In DNA form, the CDR3 reads TGTGCCAGCAGCCAAGATCCCAACACAGATACGCAGTATTTT. Amino acids: CASSQDPNTDTQYF.

The chain carries TRBV7-2 and TRBJ2-7; 12 nucleotides agree with TRBD1. The CDR3 has 15 amino acids. Germline CDR1 is SGHTA and CDR2 is FQGNSA. V shed 4 bases, J shed 6 bases, and the junction held 7 bases outside the gene matches. In DNA, the CDR3 is TGTGCCAGCAGCTCCACCGGGACAGGGGGCTTCGAGCAGTACTTC. Translating gives CASSSTGTGGFEQYF.

This clone was counted only a few times. The chain uses TRBV10-2 and TRBJ2-2; D remains unclear. From germline, CDR1 is WSHSY and CDR2 SAAADI. V was pared by 0 bases and J by 4 bases, with 3 bases between. The CDR3 sequence is 13 residues long. The DNA of the CDR3 is TGCGCCAGCAGTGAGTCCTTCACCGGGGAGCTGTTTTTT. This gives the protein CASSESFTGELFF.

The genes are TRBV7-7 and TRBJ2-5; 8 nucleotides align to TRBD2. After removal of 5 bases from V and 2 bases from J, the junction contained 4 bases not matched to a gene. Germline CDR1 is SSHAT and CDR2 is FNYEAQ (reference sequence). This CDR3 spans 14 amino acids. CDR3 loop: CASSRAGGQETQYF. The CDR3, as DNA: TGTGCCAGCAGCCGGGCGGGGGGTCAAGAGACCCAGTACTTC.

In its sample, this clone was seen many times. V gene TRBV6-5 combines with J gene TRBJ1-1; D unclear. The CDR3 extends over 11 amino acids. CDR1 and CDR2 (germline): MNHEY, SVGAGI. CDR3 sequence reads: CAQTIYTEAFF. The CDR3, as DNA: TGTGCACAGACAATCTACACTGAAGCTTTCTTT.

V is TRBV28 and J is TRBJ1-2; D perhaps matches TRBD1 (6 bases). The CDR3 is 14 residues long. V dropped 5 bases and J dropped 2 bases, with 12 bases sitting between them. Looked up from germline, CDR1 is MDHEN and CDR2 is SYDVKM. CDR3 nucleotide sequence: TGTGCCAGCAGTGGGGGCTCAGGGAACTATGGCTACACCTTC. Its protein is CASSGGSGNYGYTF.

This clone has a handful of counts. J is TRBJ1-1 and V is TRBV19, with D unclear. The CDR3 length is 14 residues. CDR1 and CDR2 (germline): LNHDA, SQIVND (reference sequence). Trimming stripped 3 bases from V and 5 bases from J, with 13 bases between. CDR3 sequence reads: CASSMGREATEAFF. The CDR3 DNA sequence: TGTGCCAGTAGTATGGGGAGGGAAGCGACTGAAGCTTTCTTT.

The chain carries TRBV11-1 and TRBJ1-1, with a weak D call TRBD1 (5 bases). The CDR3 covers 14 residues. Germline V gene sequence: CDR1 SGHAT, CDR2 FQDESV (reference sequence). Trimming took off 4 bases at V and 5 bases at J, with 14 bases between the two ends. CDR3 sequence (DNA): TGTGCCAGCAGCTCGCGACAGAGTAGGACTGAAGCTTTCTTT. Its translation: CASSSRQSRTEAFF.

The chain links TRBV5-1 to TRBJ2-1; TRBD1 agrees at 8 bases. The trim removed 0 bases at V and 9 bases at J, leaving 5 bases unmatched. Germline V CDR1 and CDR2: SGHRS, YFSETQ. This CDR3 region has 14 residues. The CDR3 DNA reads TGCGCCAGCAGCTTGGAGGCGGACAGGGTTGAGCAGTTCTTC. Its protein product is CASSLEADRVEQFF.

V gene TRBV6-6 combines with J gene TRBJ2-7; D perhaps matches TRBD1 (6 bases). Per germline, CDR1 MNHNY and CDR2 SVGAGI (reference sequence). CDR3 length: 15 amino acids. The V and J ends lost 0 bases and 3 bases respectively, with 12 bases between them. The CDR3 coding sequence is TGTGCCAGCAGTTACTCGTCAGGGGCAGGCTACGAGCAGTACTTC. It translates to CASSYSSGAGYEQYF.

The CDR3 sequence: CASRPGTESSGANVLTF. CDR3 nucleotide sequence: TGCGCCAGCAGACCTGGGACAGAGAGCTCTGGGGCCAACGTCCTGACTTTC. The V and J genes are TRBV5-1 and TRBJ2-6; 7 bases map to TRBD1. V gave up 5 bases and J gave up 0 bases; unmatched junction bases: 8. This CDR3 region has 17 residues. Per the germline V gene, CDR1 is SGHRS and CDR2 is YFSETQ.

Only a few counts were recorded for this clone. This sequence joins TRBV3-1 (or the pseudogene TRBV3-2) and TRBJ2-7; D is perhaps TRBD2 (6 bases). With 0 bases removed from V and 6 bases from J, the gap between germline ends came to 6 bases. Looked up from germline, CDR1 is LGHDT and CDR2 is YNNKEL (reference sequence). This CDR3 is built from 12 residues. The CDR3 protein is CASSQEGGEQYF. In DNA form, the CDR3 reads TGTGCCAGCAGCCAAGAGGGGGGCGAGCAGTACTTC.

The genes are TRBV6-5 and TRBJ1-1; possible D gene TRBD1, 6 bases. This CDR3 has 12 amino acids. The V and J ends lost 8 bases and 1 base respectively, with 8 bases between them. Germline V gives CDR1 MNHEY, CDR2 SVGAGI. CDR3 amino acids: CASGGANTEAFF. Written as DNA, the CDR3 is TGTGCCAGCGGGGGGGCGAACACTGAAGCTTTCTTT.

The rearrangement uses TRBV6-4 and TRBJ2-1; D unclear. The CDR3 runs to 10 residues. With 6 bases removed from V and 8 bases from J, the gap between germline ends came to 5 bases. Per the germline V gene, CDR1 is MRHNA and CDR2 is SNTAGT. The CDR3 DNA reads TGTGCCAGCAGACAGTATGAGCAGTTCTTC. Its protein is CASRQYEQFF.

This clone came up once. The chain employs TRBV7-9 and TRBJ1-2, with D hard to call. V shed 5 bases and J shed 8 bases, with 12 bases lying between them. This CDR3 has 12 amino acids. Germline values: CDR1 SEHNR, CDR2 FQNEAQ (reference sequence). CDR3 nucleotides: TGTGCCAGCAGCCTATCCTCTACGGGCTACACCTTC. Its protein product is CASSLSSTGYTF.

The V gene is TRBV24-1, the J gene TRBJ2-2; 9 positions agree with TRBD1. The length of the CDR3 is 19 residues. The germline gives CDR1 KGHDR, CDR2 SFDVKD. V lost 4 bases, J lost 4 bases, and 15 bases stayed unmatched. CDR3 bases: TGTGCCACCAGTGACCACATACACCCGACAGGGGGAGCCACCGGGGAGCTGTTTTTT. Amino acids: CATSDHIHPTGGATGELFF.

This chain uses TRBV6-5 with TRBJ1-2; D is uncertain. V was cut by 0 bases and J by 2 bases, with 7 bases left in between. There are 14 residues in the CDR3. Germline V lookup: CDR1 MNHEY, CDR2 SVGAGI. CDR3 region: CASSYSPENYGYTF. The DNA of the CDR3 is TGTGCCAGCAGTTACTCTCCAGAAAACTATGGCTACACCTTC.

The chain links TRBV5-3 to TRBJ1-2; D remains unclear. TRBV5-3 is an open reading frame, and its role is uncertain. Trimming took off 8 bases at V and 6 bases at J, with 14 bases between the two ends. This CDR3 has 12 amino acids. The CDR3 region is CASPWRLNGYTF. The DNA of the CDR3 is TGTGCCAGCCCGTGGAGACTCAATGGCTACACCTTC.

A single count supports this clone. The CDR3 does not end in the conserved phenylalanine or tryptophan, so this is likely a read error. The DNA is omitted, as the CDR3 cannot be located on it reliably, and the CDR3 follows TCRdb's listing. V is TRBV6-1 and J is TRBJ2-7; the D call of TRBD2 is as the table states it, not checked on the DNA. Per germline, CDR1 MNHNS and CDR2 SASEGT. 12 amino acids form the CDR3, both terminal residues included. CDR3 region: CASSESGGRPSL.

J is TRBJ2-5 and V is TRBV6-1; weak D call: TRBD1 (6 bases). The CDR3 loop spans 13 amino acids. The V end lost 6 bases, the J end lost 3 bases, and 11 bases lay between the germline ends. Germline V gene data show CDR1 as MNHNS and CDR2 as SASEGT. CDR3 sequence: CASSSQGKETQYF. CDR3 DNA: TGTGCCAGCAGCTCCCAGGGGAAAGAGACCCAGTACTTC.

The sample holds one count of this clone. The chain uses TRBV6-2 or TRBV6-3 and TRBJ2-2, with 14 bases aligning to TRBD2. The CDR3 length is 16 residues. V shed 6 bases and J 6 bases; nucleotides not matched to a gene: 6. Germline V gene data show CDR1 as MNHEY and CDR2 as SVGEGT. The CDR3 spells CASSPGLAGGAGELFF. The CDR3 DNA reads TGTGCCAGCAGCCCCGGACTAGCGGGGGGCGCCGGGGAGCTGTTTTTT.

A single count supports this clone. The chain joins TRBV29-1 to TRBJ2-2; 8 bases align to TRBD2. Germline V gene data show CDR1 as SQVTM and CDR2 as ANQGSEA. The CDR3 totals 14 residues. V lost 7 bases and J lost 0; bases outside the gene matches: 4. The CDR3 bases are TGCAGCGGTAGCGGGACACCGAACACCGGGGAGCTGTTTTTT. It encodes CSGSGTPNTGELFF.

This clone was found a few times. The rearrangement links TRBV7-9 to TRBJ2-7, with TRBD1 matching 10 bases. Trimming took 5 bases from V and 3 from J; bases not matched to a gene: 7. Germline CDR1 is SEHNR and CDR2 is FQNEAQ (reference sequence). The CDR3 is 15 residues long. This CDR3 reads CASSRRDRGNYEQYF. CDR3 DNA: TGTGCCAGCAGCCGCCGGGACAGGGGAAACTACGAGCAGTACTTC.

This clone showed up many times. The rearrangement uses TRBV21-1 and TRBJ1-5; the D segment call TRBD1 is taken from the table without a DNA check. TRBV21-1 is described as a pseudogene. The CDR3 length is 15 residues. CDR3: CASSKGQDSNQPQHF. The CDR3 region has the DNA TGTGCCAGCAGCAAAGGACAGGATAGCAATCAGCCCCAGCATTTT.

CDR3 loop: CASRTGGNTGELFF. DNA for the CDR3: TGTGCCAGCAGAACTGGTGGGAACACCGGGGAGCTGTTTTTT. This sequence joins TRBV2 and TRBJ2-2, with D unclear. The CDR3 has 14 residues. Germline lookup yields CDR1 SNHLY and CDR2 FYNNEI. Trimming shortened V by 6 bases and J by 1 base, and 9 bases separated the two germline ends.

This chain connects TRBV7-6 to TRBJ2-3, with 10 positions matching TRBD2. CDR3 length: 15 residues. The germline gives CDR1 SGHVS, CDR2 FNYEAQ. The V and J ends lost 7 bases and 6 bases, in that order; junction bases with no gene match: 10. The CDR3 nucleotides are TGTGCCAGCATTAGCGGGGGGCGCCCGTCTGATACGCAGTATTTT. Residues: CASISGGRPSDTQYF.

The V call is TRBV5-1, the J call TRBJ2-2, with 7 bases that match TRBD1. The junction had 6 bases not matched to a gene; V was cut back by 4 bases and J by 6 bases. Germline CDR1 is SGHRS and CDR2 is YFSETQ. This CDR3 comprises 14 residues. CDR3: CASSLGQQAGELFF. As DNA, the CDR3 is TGCGCCAGCAGCCTGGGACAGCAGGCCGGGGAGCTGTTTTTT.